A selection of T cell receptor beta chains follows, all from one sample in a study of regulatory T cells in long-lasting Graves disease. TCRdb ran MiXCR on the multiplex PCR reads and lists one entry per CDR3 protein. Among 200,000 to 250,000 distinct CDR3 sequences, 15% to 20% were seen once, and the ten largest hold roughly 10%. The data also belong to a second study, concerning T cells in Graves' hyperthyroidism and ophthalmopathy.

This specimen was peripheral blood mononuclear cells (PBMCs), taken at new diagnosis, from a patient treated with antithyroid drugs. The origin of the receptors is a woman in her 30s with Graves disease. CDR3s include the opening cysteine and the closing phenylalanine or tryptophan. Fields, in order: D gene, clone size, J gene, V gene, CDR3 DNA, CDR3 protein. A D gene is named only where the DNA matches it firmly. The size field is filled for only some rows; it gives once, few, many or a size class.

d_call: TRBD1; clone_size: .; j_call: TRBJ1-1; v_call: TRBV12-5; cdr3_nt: TGTGCTAGTGGCCCGGGACAGGGGAACACTGAAGCTTTCTTT; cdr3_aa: CASGPGQGNTEAFF
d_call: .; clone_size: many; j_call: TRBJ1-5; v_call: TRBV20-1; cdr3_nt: TGCAGTGCTAAGGGAAGGACAGAGCCCAATCAGCCCCAGCATTTT; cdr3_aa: CSAKGRTEPNQPQHF
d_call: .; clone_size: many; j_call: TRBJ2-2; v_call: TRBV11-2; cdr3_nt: TGTGCCAGCAGCTTAGTGGGGGGTCAGTCCGGGGAGCTGTTTTTT; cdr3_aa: CASSLVGGQSGELFF
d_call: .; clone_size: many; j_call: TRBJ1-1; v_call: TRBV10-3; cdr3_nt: TGTGCCATCAGTGAGTCGGTCGTTAACCGTTCTGAAGCTTTCTTT; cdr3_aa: CAISESVVNRSEAFF
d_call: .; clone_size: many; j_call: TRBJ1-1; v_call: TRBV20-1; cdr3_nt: TGCAGTGCTAGAGATCAAGAGGGCAGAGGGGCTGAAGCTTTCTTT; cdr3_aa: CSARDQEGRGAEAFF
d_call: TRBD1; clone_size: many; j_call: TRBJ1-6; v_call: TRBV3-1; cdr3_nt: TGTGCCAGCAGCCTATCTGGACAGGGCGGATCACCCCTCCACTTT; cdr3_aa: CASSLSGQGGSPLHF
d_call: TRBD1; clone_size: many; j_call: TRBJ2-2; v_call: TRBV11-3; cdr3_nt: TGTGCCAGCAGCACCAGACAGGGGAGGTCCGGGGAGCTGTTTTTT; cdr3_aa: CASSTRQGRSGELFF
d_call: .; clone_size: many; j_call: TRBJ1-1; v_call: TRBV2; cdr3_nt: TGTGCCAGCAGCGAACGGATAGAAGCTTTCTTT; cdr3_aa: CASSERIEAFF
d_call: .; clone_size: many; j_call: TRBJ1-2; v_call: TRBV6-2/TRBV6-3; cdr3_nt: TGTGCCACTAATTCGGACAGTTTAGGAGATTACTATGGCTACACCTTC; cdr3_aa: CATNSDSLGDYYGYTF
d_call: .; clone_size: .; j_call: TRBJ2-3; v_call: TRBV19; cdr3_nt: TGTGCCAGTAGTACCCGGACGCGAACAGATACGCAGTATTTT; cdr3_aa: CASSTRTRTDTQYF
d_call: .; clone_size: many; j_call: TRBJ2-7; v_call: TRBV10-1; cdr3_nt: TGCGCCAGCAGTCTCTCCCGGGACCTCGAGCAGTACTTC; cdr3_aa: CASSLSRDLEQYF
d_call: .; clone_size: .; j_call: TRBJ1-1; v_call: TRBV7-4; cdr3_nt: TGTGCCAGCATCACGGGGGGCTCGGGGTCTGAAGCTTTCTTT; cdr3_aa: CASITGGSGSEAFF
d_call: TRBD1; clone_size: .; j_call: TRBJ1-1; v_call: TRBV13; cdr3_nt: TGTGCCAGCAGCTACTCCGGGACAGGGGGCCAGAACACTGAAGCTTTCTTT; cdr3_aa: CASSYSGTGGQNTEAFF
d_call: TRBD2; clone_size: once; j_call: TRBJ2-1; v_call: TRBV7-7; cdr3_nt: TGTGCTAGCAGCCGATCTCTAGCGGGAGTCTACAATGAGCAGTTCTTC; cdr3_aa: CASSRSLAGVYNEQFF
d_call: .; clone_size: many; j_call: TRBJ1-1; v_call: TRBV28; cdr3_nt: TGTGCCAGCCGTCCACTTGTCCTTGGCACTGAAGCTTTCTTT; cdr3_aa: CASRPLVLGTEAFF
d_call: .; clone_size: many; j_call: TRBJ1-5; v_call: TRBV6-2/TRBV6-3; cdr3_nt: TGTGCCAGCAGTGCGGGTCGACAGCCCCAGCATTTT; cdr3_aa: CASSAGRQPQHF
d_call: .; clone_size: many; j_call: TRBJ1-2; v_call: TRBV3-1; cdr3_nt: TGTGCCAGCAGCGATTACGGACAAACGGGGGGCTACACCTTC; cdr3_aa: CASSDYGQTGGYTF
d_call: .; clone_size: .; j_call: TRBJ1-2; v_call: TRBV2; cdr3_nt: TGTGCCAGCAGTGAAGGGACAGCCGTCGATGGCTACACCTTC; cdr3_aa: CASSEGTAVDGYTF